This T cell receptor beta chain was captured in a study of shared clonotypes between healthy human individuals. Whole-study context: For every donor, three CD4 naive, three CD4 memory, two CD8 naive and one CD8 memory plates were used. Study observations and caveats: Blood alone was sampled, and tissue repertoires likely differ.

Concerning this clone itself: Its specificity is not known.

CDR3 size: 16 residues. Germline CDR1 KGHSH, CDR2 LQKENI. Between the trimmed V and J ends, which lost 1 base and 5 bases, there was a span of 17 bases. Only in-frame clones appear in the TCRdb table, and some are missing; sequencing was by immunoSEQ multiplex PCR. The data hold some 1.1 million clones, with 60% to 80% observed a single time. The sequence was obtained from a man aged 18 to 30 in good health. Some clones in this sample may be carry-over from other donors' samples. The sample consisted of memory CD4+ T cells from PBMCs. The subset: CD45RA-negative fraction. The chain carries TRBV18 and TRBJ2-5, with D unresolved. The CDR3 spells CASSPQSTAKGETQYF. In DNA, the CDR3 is TGTGCCAGCTCACCACAATCAACAGCCAAAGGGGAGACCCAGTACTTC.